The clone carrying this T cell receptor (beta chain) was seen at least ten times. Trimming cost V 6 bases and J 2 bases, with 12 bases left between them. Germline CDR1 is DFQATT and CDR2 is SNEGSKA (reference sequence). There are 13 residues in the CDR3. TCRdb fed the 5' RACE reads into MiXCR, producing one record per CDR3 protein. This sample has approximately 47,000 distinct CDR3 sequences; roughly 9.4% occur once, and the top ten carry 5% to 6.5%. This sample was included in a study of early T cells in non-severe SARS-CoV-2 infection. This receptor was identified in an adult who was a healthcare worker with PCR-confirmed SARS-CoV-2 infection or an uninfected control (not recorded which). V gene TRBV20-1 combines with J gene TRBJ2-3, with a possible D match to TRBD1 (6 bases). The specimen comprised whole blood, sampled at baseline. DNA of the CDR3: TGCAGTGCCCAGGACAGCTACACAGATACGCAGTATTTT. Its protein product is CSAQDSYTDTQYF.